These T cell receptor beta chains were read from a single sample in a study of T cell responses to AZD1222 COVID-19 vaccine. Assay: immunoSEQ multiplex PCR; the TCRdb copy retains only in-frame clones and omits some. The top ten hold roughly 1.6% of the sample, which has 120,000 or so clones, 80% to 90% seen once. The specimen was peripheral blood, collected on day 0 of AZD1222 vaccination. All receptors come from an adult in good health. Each CDR3 is given with its conserved first and last residue. A D gene is named only where the DNA matches it firmly. Part of the rows lack a size; the others show once, few, many or a class for expanded clones.

>TRBV19|TRBJ2-7|NA|NA
TGTGCCAGTAGATCACAGACCTACGAGCAGTACTTC
CASRSQTYEQYF
>TRBV30|TRBJ1-1|NA|few
TGTGCCTGGAGTGTAGGCAGGGTGAACACTGAAGCTTTCTTT
CAWSVGRVNTEAFF
>TRBV5-5|TRBJ1-6|NA|few
TGTGCCAGCAGCCCGGGGGAAACAGGGTTTAATTCACCCCTCCACTTT
CASSPGETGFNSPLHF
>TRBV9|TRBJ2-5|NA|NA
TGTGCCAGCAGCGTAGAGTGGACTAGTGGGGGGCCCCAAGAGACCCAGTACTTC
CASSVEWTSGGPQETQYF
>TRBV14|TRBJ1-2|NA|NA
TGTGCCAGCAGCCAAGGGGTGGCCGCTTATGGCTACACCTTC
CASSQGVAAYGYTF
>TRBV25-1|TRBJ2-5|NA|NA
TGTGCCAGCAGTGAATATAACCTAGAGTACTTC
CASSEYNLEYF
>TRBV9|TRBJ1-1|NA|NA
TGTGCCAGCAGCGGTGAGGGTGGCACTGAAGCTTTCTTT
CASSGEGGTEAFF
>TRBV11-2|TRBJ2-3|NA|NA
TGTGCCAGCAGCTTAGGGACCACAGATACGCAGTATTTT
CASSLGTTDTQYF
>TRBV21-1|TRBJ2-7|NA|NA
TGTGCCAGCAGCAAAACCCTCGGGGAGACCTACGAGCAGTACTTC
CASSKTLGETYEQYF
>TRBV4-3|TRBJ2-7|NA|NA
TGCGCCAGCAGCCAAGTTTCCGGGAATCCCTACGAGCAGTACTTC
CASSQVSGNPYEQYF
>TRBV6-1|TRBJ1-5|NA|NA
TGTGCCAGCAGTGACGGCGAGGCCAATCAGCCCCAGCATTTT
CASSDGEANQPQHF
>TRBV19|TRBJ2-5|NA|once
TGTGCTTCGACCGGGTACCAAGAGACCCAGTACTTC
CASTGYQETQYF
>TRBV5-5|TRBJ1-5|NA|NA
TGTGCCAGCAGCCCCCCGGGACGCAGCAATCAGCCCCAGCATTTT
CASSPPGRSNQPQHF
>TRBV27|TRBJ2-2|NA|NA
TGTGCCAGCAGGCCGGTGAACACCGGGGAGCTGTTTTTT
CASRPVNTGELFF
>TRBV9|TRBJ1-4|NA|NA
TGTGCCAGCAGCGTAGTCGACGAAAAACTGTTTTTT
CASSVVDEKLFF
>TRBV19|TRBJ1-1|NA|once
TGTGCCAGTAGTAGTGGGGTCACTGAAGCTTTCTTT
CASSSGVTEAFF
>TRBV7-2|TRBJ1-5|NA|once
TGTGCCAGCAGCTTCAAGTCACAGGGTAATCAGCCCCAGCATTTT
CASSFKSQGNQPQHF
>TRBV9|TRBJ2-1|NA|NA
TGTGCCAGCAGCCGCTACCGGGGGGCGGTTGAGCAGTTCTTC
CASSRYRGAVEQFF
>TRBV20-1|TRBJ2-1|NA|NA
TGCAGTGCGCTGATTAATGAGCAGTTCTTC
CSALINEQFF
>TRBV18|TRBJ1-3|NA|NA
TGTGCCAGCTCTTCAGGGGTACCTGGAAACACCATATATTTT
CASSSGVPGNTIYF
>TRBV29-1|TRBJ2-2|NA|few
TGCAGCGTAGAGTCAGGGACGGTCACCGGGGAGCTGTTTTTT
CSVESGTVTGELFF
>TRBV20-1|TRBJ1-2|NA|NA
TGCAGTGCTAGTGGGGACACCGGTAGCTATGGCTACACCTTC
CSASGDTGSYGYTF
>TRBV6-5|TRBJ2-5|TRBD1|NA
TGTGCCAGCGCCCGGGACAGGGGAAGTGAGACCCAGTACTTC
CASARDRGSETQYF
>TRBV4-3|TRBJ1-1|NA|few
TGCGCCAGCAGCCATGGAGATCAATACGGGACACCTTCGAAAGGTGAAGCTTTCTTT
CASSHGDQYGTPSKGEAFF
>TRBV7-6|TRBJ2-2|TRBD2|NA
TGTGCCAGCAGCCCCGATAGCGGGACCCGTACCGGGGAGCTGTTTTTT
CASSPDSGTRTGELFF
>TRBV6-5|TRBJ1-1|TRBD1|NA
TGTGCCAGCAGTTACTCGCAGGGGGCGCTCAGCACTGAAGCTTTCTTT
CASSYSQGALSTEAFF
>TRBV24-1|TRBJ1-3|NA|NA
TGTGCCACCAGTGATGGGTTTGGAAACACCATATATTTT
CATSDGFGNTIYF
>TRBV7-9|TRBJ1-2|NA|NA
TGTGCCAGCAGCCCCGACAGGCAACCGGTCCTGGGCCTTGGCTACACCTTC
CASSPDRQPVLGLGYTF
>TRBV7-2|TRBJ1-3|NA|NA
TGTGCCAGCAGCCTACAGGGCTTCTCTGGAAACACCATATATTTT
CASSLQGFSGNTIYF
>TRBV18|TRBJ2-1|NA|NA
TGTGCCAGCTCACCGGCAGACACGTACAATGAGCAGTTCTTC
CASSPADTYNEQFF
>TRBV5-6|TRBJ1-2|TRBD1|few
TGTGCCAGCAGCTCCGGGACAGACTATGGCTACACCTTC
CASSSGTDYGYTF
>TRBV4-1|TRBJ2-1|NA|NA
TGCGCCAGCAGCCAAGGGACTACCGGGCCCCCCTACAATGAGCAGTTCTTC
CASSQGTTGPPYNEQFF
>TRBV4-2|TRBJ1-5|NA|once
TGTGCCAGCAGCCAAGATACGGGCATTCAGCCCCAGCATTTT
CASSQDTGIQPQHF
>TRBV10-3|TRBJ2-7|NA|NA
TGTGCCATCAGTGAGGCCAGCTTATCCTACGAGCAGTACTTC
CAISEASLSYEQYF
>TRBV24-1|TRBJ2-3|NA|NA
TGTGCCACCAGTGATCCGTTTACGCAGTATTTT
CATSDPFTQYF
>TRBV18|TRBJ1-5|TRBD1|NA
TGTGCCAGCTCAGCCCGCTCCGGGACAGGGAATCAGCCCCAGCATTTT
CASSARSGTGNQPQHF
>TRBV24-1|TRBJ2-5|NA|NA
TGTGCCACCAGTGAATCCGACCCGGGCGGGACCCAGTACTTC
CATSESDPGGTQYF
>TRBV6-2/TRBV6-3|TRBJ1-5|NA|NA
TGTGCCAGCAGTTACGCCGGAGGGGGCAATCAGCCCCAGCATTTT
CASSYAGGGNQPQHF
>TRBV6-5|TRBJ1-2|TRBD1|few
TGTGCCAGCAGTAGGACAGGGTCACACTATGGCTACACCTTC
CASSRTGSHYGYTF
>TRBV27|TRBJ2-3|TRBD2|once
TGTGCCAGCAGTTTACGGGAGGCCACAGATACGCAGTATTTT
CASSLREATDTQYF
>TRBV6-5|TRBJ1-2|NA|NA
TGTGCCAGCAGCCCCTTTGAAGGGGGTTATTTTGGCTACACCTTC
CASSPFEGGYFGYTF
>TRBV15|TRBJ1-2|NA|NA
TGTGCCACCAGCATGGACAGACCAAATGAGGGCTACACCTTC
CATSMDRPNEGYTF
>TRBV3-1/TRBV3-2|TRBJ2-1|TRBD2|once
TGTGCCAGCAGCCCTGGGACTAGCGGAGCCTACAATGAGCAGTTCTTC
CASSPGTSGAYNEQFF
>TRBV9|TRBJ1-3|TRBD1|NA
TGTGCCAGCTCTACCGGCACAGGGGGTGGTGGAAACACCATATATTTT
CASSTGTGGGGNTIYF
>TRBV11-2|TRBJ2-7|NA|once
TGTGCCAGCAGCTTAGCTTACGAGCAGTACTTC
CASSLAYEQYF
>TRBV25-1|TRBJ2-7|NA|NA
TGTGCCAGCAGTGAGGGCTACGAGCAGTACTTC
CASSEGYEQYF
>TRBV11-3|TRBJ2-2|TRBD2|NA
TGTGCCAGCAGCTTAGCGGGAGGCTTTTCAGGGACGAACACCGGGGAGCTGTTTTTT
CASSLAGGFSGTNTGELFF
>TRBV19|TRBJ1-5|NA|once
TGTGCCAGTAGTCGATCAGGGCGCGATCAGCCCCAGCATTTT
CASSRSGRDQPQHF
>TRBV20-1|TRBJ2-2|TRBD2|NA
TGCAGTGCTAGTAGCGGGAGGCCACGGACCGGGGAGCTGTTTTTT
CSASSGRPRTGELFF
>TRBV19|TRBJ1-5|NA|few
TGTGCCAGTACTAGGGTTTGGGGCAATCAGCCCCAGCATTTT
CASTRVWGNQPQHF
>TRBV27|TRBJ2-7|NA|NA
TGTGCCAGCAGTCCCCGGGGCTTAAACTACGAGCAGTACTTC
CASSPRGLNYEQYF
>TRBV4-1|TRBJ2-2|NA|NA
TGCGCCAGCAGTCAGACGACAGGCAACACCGGGGAGCTGTTTTTT
CASSQTTGNTGELFF